Listed below are T cell receptor beta chains from one sample, sequenced in a study of OX40 agonist ivuxolimab in advanced cancers. Using immunoSEQ multiplex PCR, the repertoire was profiled, and TCRdb retains in-frame clones only, with some absent. This sample yields some 25,000 clones, of which 79% are seen a single time; roughly a third belongs to the top ten. Material: CD4+ or CD8+ T cells sorted from blood, obtained in a trial of the OX40 agonist ivuxolimab. The receptors originated from an adult with an advanced solid tumor such as melanoma, head and neck, liver or kidney cancer. Both conserved end residues are part of each CDR3. A clone size is listed for some rows: how often the clone was seen (once, few, many), or a class if it is expanded.

>TRBV6-1|-|TRBJ1-5
CASTEWTAENQPQHF
>TRBV10-3|-|TRBJ1-4
CAISELRTTNEKLFF
>TRBV4-1|-|TRBJ2-1
CASSQDLMWSDEQFF
>TRBV25-1|hyperexpanded|TRBJ2-2
CASSEFVTGDTGELFF
>TRBV28|-|TRBJ2-3
CASSLLGTDTQYF
>TRBV5-8|-|TRBJ2-1
CASSLGLADYNEQFF
>TRBV5-1|-|TRBJ2-2
CASSQRTEYTGELFF
>TRBV4-1|few|TRBJ2-7
CASSTRSGTGSYEQYF
>TRBV2|once|TRBJ2-3
CASRLGQGADTQYF
>TRBV30|-|TRBJ1-1
CAWSPGVSTEAFF
>TRBV7-9|-|TRBJ2-7
CAVGGKTAYEQYF
>TRBV28|-|TRBJ2-7
CASSPPGQGIISYEQYF
>TRBV28|few|TRBJ2-3
CATKSGRAETDTQYF
>TRBV28|once|TRBJ2-2
CASSFSAANTGELFF
>TRBV6-6|-|TRBJ2-7
CASGTYTGPYEQYF
>TRBV29-1|once|TRBJ1-2
CSVERESLNYGYTF
>TRBV5-5|-|-
CASSLRLLIHEQYF
>TRBV2|-|TRBJ2-3
CASSEVRGNTDTQYF
>TRBV29-1|-|TRBJ1-1
CSVDYGQEAFF
>TRBV9|-|TRBJ2-1
CASSSKVETPRDSNEQFF
>TRBV5-1|-|TRBJ1-3
CASSLWQAPSGNTIYF
>TRBV11-2|-|TRBJ2-7
CASSLTSGRTYEQYF
>TRBV18|-|TRBJ2-1
CASSPRENNVYEQFF
>TRBV4-1|few|TRBJ2-1
CASSQEHGYNEQFF
>TRBV18|-|TRBJ2-6
CASSPYPQGNSGANVLTF
>TRBV19|-|TRBJ2-6
CASSILYGANVLTF
>TRBV10-3|-|TRBJ1-6
CAISEGGHYNSPLHF
>TRBV6-1|-|TRBJ2-5
CASSEWWGGETQYF
>TRBV9|-|TRBJ2-1
CASSPPGRGRYNEQFF
>TRBV2|-|TRBJ2-7
CASRYSSNWTGHEQYF
>TRBV7-9|-|TRBJ1-1
CASSLEEYLVEAFF
>TRBV5-6|-|TRBJ2-1
CASSPGQGAGEQFF
>TRBV5-6|-|TRBJ1-3
CASSFLGVHSSGNTIYF
>TRBV4-2|-|TRBJ2-1
CASSPGPGGGYNEQFF
>TRBV6-5|-|TRBJ1-2
CASSYSVQGAGGYTF
>TRBV5-1|-|TRBJ2-4
CASTLGGGPDIQYF
>TRBV7-2|-|TRBJ2-1
CASSLTGRLSSYNEQFF
>TRBV15|-|TRBJ1-2
CATRGGSKANYGYTF
>TRBV19|-|TRBJ2-5
CASSIRGAGETQYF
>TRBV2|-|TRBJ2-7
CASRGQGAGIYEQYF